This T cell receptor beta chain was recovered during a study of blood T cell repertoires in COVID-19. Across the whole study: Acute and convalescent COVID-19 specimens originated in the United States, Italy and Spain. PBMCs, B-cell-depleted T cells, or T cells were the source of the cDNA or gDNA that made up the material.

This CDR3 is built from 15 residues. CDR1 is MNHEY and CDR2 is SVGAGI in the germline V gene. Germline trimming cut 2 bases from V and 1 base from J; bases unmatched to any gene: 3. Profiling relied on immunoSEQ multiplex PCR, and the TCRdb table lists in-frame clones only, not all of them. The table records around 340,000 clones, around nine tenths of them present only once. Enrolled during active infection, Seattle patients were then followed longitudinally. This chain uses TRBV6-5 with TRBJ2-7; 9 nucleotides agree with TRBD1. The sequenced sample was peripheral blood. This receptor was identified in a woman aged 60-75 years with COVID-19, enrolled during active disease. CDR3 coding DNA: TGTGCCAGCAGTTACAAGGGACAGGGATCCTACGAGCAGTACTTC. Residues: CASSYKGQGSYEQYF.